A selection of T cell receptor beta chains follows, all from one sample in a study of tumor-infiltrating lymphocytes in primary liver carcinoma. TCRdb itself ran the multiplex PCR reads through MiXCR, one entry per CDR3 protein. The sample has approximately 190,000 distinct CDR3 sequences; 70% to 90% are singletons. The source material was tumor tissue from primary liver carcinoma. These receptors all stem from a man between 40 and 49 years old with primary liver carcinoma and hepatitis B virus infection. Each CDR3 is given with its conserved first and last residue.

v_call: TRBV4-3
cdr3_aa: CASSQDQQETQYF

v_call: TRBV5-6
cdr3_aa: CASSPQGATDTQYF

v_call: TRBV7-3
cdr3_aa: CASSLGENNEQFF

v_call: TRBV28
cdr3_aa: CASSSQNEKLFF

v_call: TRBV29-1
cdr3_aa: CSLRTSGNWAETQYF

v_call: TRBV11-2
cdr3_aa: CVSSLSSGIGTNVLNF

v_call: TRBV28
cdr3_aa: CASSYGSTRGYTF

v_call: TRBV29-1
cdr3_aa: CSDEEMTGPGGRQYF

v_call: TRBV7-9
cdr3_aa: CAISRDRENTGELFF

v_call: TRBV6-1
cdr3_aa: CASSEARVSYDQYF

v_call: TRBV29-1
cdr3_aa: CSGQGISGNTTYF

v_call: TRBV25-1
cdr3_aa: CTSSESGKGLYNEQFF

v_call: TRBV6-5
cdr3_aa: CARGYAVLNEQFF

v_call: TRBV11-1
cdr3_aa: CGSSLPRESTDTQFF

v_call: TRBV29-1
cdr3_aa: CSVAGVASGELFF

v_call: TRBV11-2
cdr3_aa: CASSMGGDRGISLSGLGVLTF

v_call: TRBV2
cdr3_aa: CARSDTNQPQHF

v_call: TRBV29-1
cdr3_aa: CSVIEGGTEAFF

v_call: TRBV28
cdr3_aa: CASSLATTGNTEALF

v_call: TRBV4-1
cdr3_aa: CAGSQDPGAPGELFF

v_call: TRBV14
cdr3_aa: CASSKDGEDTHYF

v_call: TRBV6-5
cdr3_aa: CASRIIAINEKLFF

v_call: TRBV2
cdr3_aa: CASSEGTGGSDSYNEQFF

v_call: TRBV10-3
cdr3_aa: CDTAGTSGNEQLF

v_call: TRBV6-6
cdr3_aa: CASSYGRFSNQPQHF

v_call: TRBV5-6
cdr3_aa: CDSSLDHEAGYTF

v_call: TRBV11-1
cdr3_aa: CVSSFPGTSGTKKIKYF

v_call: TRBV5-4
cdr3_aa: CASSLRTSGSEQCF

v_call: TRBV10-3
cdr3_aa: CAIREVLRGQPQHF

v_call: TRBV5-1
cdr3_aa: CARSASGQGVIDTQYF